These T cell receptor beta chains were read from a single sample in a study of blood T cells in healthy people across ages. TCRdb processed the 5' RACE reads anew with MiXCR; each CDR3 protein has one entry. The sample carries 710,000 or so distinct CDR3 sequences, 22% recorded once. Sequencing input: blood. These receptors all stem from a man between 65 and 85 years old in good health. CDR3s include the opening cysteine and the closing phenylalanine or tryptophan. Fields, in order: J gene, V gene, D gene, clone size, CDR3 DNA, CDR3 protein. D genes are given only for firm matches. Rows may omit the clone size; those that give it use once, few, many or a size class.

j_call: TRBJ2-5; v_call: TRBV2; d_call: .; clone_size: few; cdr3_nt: TGTGCCACCGACAGGTTTGAGACCCAGTACTTC; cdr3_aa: CATDRFETQYF
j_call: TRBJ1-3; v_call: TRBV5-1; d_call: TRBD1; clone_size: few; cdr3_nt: TGCGCCAGCAGCCAGGGACAGAACCGAAACACCATATATTTT; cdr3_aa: CASSQGQNRNTIYF
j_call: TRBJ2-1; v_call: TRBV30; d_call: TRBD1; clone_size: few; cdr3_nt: TGTGCCTGGGACAGGGACAATGAGCAGTTCTTC; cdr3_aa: CAWDRDNEQFF
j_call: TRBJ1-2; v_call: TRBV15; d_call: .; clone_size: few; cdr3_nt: TGTGCCACCAGCAGAGATTTCAGCAGGGAAAGTGGCTACACCTTC; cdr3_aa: CATSRDFSRESGYTF
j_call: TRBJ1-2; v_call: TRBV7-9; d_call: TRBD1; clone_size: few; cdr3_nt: TGTGCCAGCAGCTCGACAGGGCCACATGGCTACACCTTC; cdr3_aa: CASSSTGPHGYTF
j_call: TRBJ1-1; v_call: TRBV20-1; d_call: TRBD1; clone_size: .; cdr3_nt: TGCAGTGCCAGAAGACAGGGGAAACGGGAAGCTTTCTTT; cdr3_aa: CSARRQGKREAFF
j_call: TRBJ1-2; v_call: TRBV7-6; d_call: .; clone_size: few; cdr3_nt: TGTGCCTGCAGCTTAGCTAAACAGGGATATGGCTACACCTTC; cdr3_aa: CACSLAKQGYGYTF
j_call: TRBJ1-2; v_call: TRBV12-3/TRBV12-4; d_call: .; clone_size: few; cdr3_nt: TGTGCCAGCACCCGCTTTACCTATGGCTACACCTTC; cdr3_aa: CASTRFTYGYTF
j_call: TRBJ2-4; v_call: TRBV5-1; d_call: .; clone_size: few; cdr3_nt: TGCGCCAGCAGCTTGGACTTAGCGGTTGTACAGTACTTC; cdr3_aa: CASSLDLAVVQYF
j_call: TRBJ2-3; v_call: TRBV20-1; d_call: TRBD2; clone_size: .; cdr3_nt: TGCAGTGCTAGATCCGGGACTAGCAGGACAGATACGCAGTATTTT; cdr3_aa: CSARSGTSRTDTQYF
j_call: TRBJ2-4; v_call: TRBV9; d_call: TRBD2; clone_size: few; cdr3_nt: TGTGCCAGCAGCGTAGGAGCGGGGGCTCTAGCCAAAAACATTCAGTACTTC; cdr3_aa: CASSVGAGALAKNIQYF
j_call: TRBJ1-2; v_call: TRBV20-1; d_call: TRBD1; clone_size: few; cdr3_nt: TGCAGTGCTCGCCCGGGACAGGGGCCTCCTAACTATGGCTACACCTTC; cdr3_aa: CSARPGQGPPNYGYTF
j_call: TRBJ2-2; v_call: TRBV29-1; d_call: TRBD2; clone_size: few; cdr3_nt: TGCAGCGTTGGCTGGGCGGGAGTTGGCACCGGGGAGCTGTTTTTT; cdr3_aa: CSVGWAGVGTGELFF
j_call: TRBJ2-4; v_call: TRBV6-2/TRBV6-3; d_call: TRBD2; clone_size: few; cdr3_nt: TGTGCCAGCAGCAAGGGACTAGCGGGGCTTCTAGCCAAAAACATTCAGTACTTC; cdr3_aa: CASSKGLAGLLAKNIQYF
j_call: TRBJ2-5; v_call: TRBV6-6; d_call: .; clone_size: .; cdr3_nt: TGTGCCAGCAGGGGGGGCGTAGAGACCCAGTACTTC; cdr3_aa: CASRGGVETQYF
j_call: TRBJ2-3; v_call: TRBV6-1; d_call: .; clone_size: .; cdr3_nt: TGTGCCAGCAAGGGTAGGGGGTCAGATACGCAGTATTTT; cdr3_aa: CASKGRGSDTQYF
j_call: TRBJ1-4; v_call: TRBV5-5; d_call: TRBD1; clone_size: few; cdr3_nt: TGTGCCAGCAGCTTACAGGGGGGGGAACTGTTTTTT; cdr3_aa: CASSLQGGELFF
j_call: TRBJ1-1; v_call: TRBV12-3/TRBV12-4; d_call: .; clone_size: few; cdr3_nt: TGTGCCAGCAGTTTTGACAGCTTTGCTGAAGCTTTCTTT; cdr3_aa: CASSFDSFAEAFF
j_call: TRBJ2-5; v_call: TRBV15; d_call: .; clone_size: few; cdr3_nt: TGTGCCACCAGCAGAGGACAGCTGCAAGAGACCCAGTACTTC; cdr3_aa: CATSRGQLQETQYF
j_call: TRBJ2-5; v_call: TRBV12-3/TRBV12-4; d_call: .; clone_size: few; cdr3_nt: TGTGCCAGCAGCTCCATGCAACAAGAGACCCAGTACTTC; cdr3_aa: CASSSMQQETQYF
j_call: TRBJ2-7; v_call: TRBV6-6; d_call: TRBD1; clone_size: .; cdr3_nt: TGTGCCAGCAGAAGGGACAGGGGAGCGGACGAGCAGTACTTC; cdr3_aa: CASRRDRGADEQYF
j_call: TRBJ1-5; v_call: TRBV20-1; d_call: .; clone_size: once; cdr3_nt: TGCAGTGCTAGAGACTGGGCAGGCGGATTTCAGCCCCAGCATTTT; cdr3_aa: CSARDWAGGFQPQHF
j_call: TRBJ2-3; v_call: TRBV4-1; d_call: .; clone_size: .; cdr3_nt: TGCGCCGGCAGCCAAGTAGTTCCGGGTACAGATACGCAGTATTTT; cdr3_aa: CAGSQVVPGTDTQYF
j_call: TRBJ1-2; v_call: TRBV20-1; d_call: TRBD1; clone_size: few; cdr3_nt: TGCAGTGCTAGAGCCCCCGGGACAGGCGGCGGCTACACCTTC; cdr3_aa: CSARAPGTGGGYTF
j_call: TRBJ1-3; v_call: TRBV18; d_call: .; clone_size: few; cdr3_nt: TGTGCCAGCTTAAATCAGGGTCGCGACACCATATATTTT; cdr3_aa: CASLNQGRDTIYF
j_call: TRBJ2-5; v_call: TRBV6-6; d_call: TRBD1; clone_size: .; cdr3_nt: TGTGCCAGCAGTTACGCCAGGGGGCTCCAAGAGACCCAGTACTTC; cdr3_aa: CASSYARGLQETQYF
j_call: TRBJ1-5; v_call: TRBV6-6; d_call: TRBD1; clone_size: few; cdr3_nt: TGTGCCAGCGGGGTACAGGGGTACAATCAGCCCCAGCATTTT; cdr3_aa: CASGVQGYNQPQHF
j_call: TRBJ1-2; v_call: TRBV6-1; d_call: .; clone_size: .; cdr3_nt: TGTGCCAGCAATCAGGGGAGCGAAAACTATGGCTACACCTTC; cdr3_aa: CASNQGSENYGYTF
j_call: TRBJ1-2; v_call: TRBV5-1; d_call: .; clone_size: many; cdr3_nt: TGCGCCAGCAGCGAGGGCGGTAACTATGGCTACACCTTC; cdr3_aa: CASSEGGNYGYTF
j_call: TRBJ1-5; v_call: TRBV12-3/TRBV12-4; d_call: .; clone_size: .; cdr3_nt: TGTGCCAGCAGTTTAAGCAGCCATCAGCCCCAGCATTTT; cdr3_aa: CASSLSSHQPQHF
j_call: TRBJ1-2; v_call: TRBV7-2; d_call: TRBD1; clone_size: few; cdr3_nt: TGTGCCAGCAGCTTCCAACAGGGGGTAGGCTATGGCTACACCTTC; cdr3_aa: CASSFQQGVGYGYTF
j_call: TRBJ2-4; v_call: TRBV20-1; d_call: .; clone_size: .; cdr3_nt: TGCAGTGCTATCCGATTAGGGGGGTTTAGCATTCAGTACTTC; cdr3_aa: CSAIRLGGFSIQYF
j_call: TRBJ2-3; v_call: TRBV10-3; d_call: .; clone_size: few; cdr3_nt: TGTGCCGTTCGAACCCCTGCGGGGGCCTCGGATACGCAGTATTTT; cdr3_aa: CAVRTPAGASDTQYF
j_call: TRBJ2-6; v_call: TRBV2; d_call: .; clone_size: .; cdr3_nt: TGTGCCAGCAGACCCGGCATTGGTGGGGCCAACGTCCTGACTTTC; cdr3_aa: CASRPGIGGANVLTF
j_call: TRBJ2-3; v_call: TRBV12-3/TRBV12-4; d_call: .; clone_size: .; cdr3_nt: TGTGCCAGCAGTGCTCTAGGGGGAGGAGCGCATACGGAGTATTTT; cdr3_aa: CASSALGGGAHTEYF
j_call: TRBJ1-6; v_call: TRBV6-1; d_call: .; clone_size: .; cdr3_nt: TGTGCCAGCATAGTTACACTGGGCTATAATTCACCCCTCCACTTT; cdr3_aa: CASIVTLGYNSPLHF
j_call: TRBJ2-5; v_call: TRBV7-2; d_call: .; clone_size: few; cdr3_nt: TGTGCCAGCAGCTTAGCCGGGATAGGGTTGACCCAAGAGACCCAGTACTTC; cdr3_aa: CASSLAGIGLTQETQYF
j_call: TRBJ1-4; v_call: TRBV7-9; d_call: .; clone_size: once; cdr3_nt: TGTGCCAGCAGCCACCGGGGGCGAGGGACTAATGAAAAACTGTTTTTT; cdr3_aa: CASSHRGRGTNEKLFF
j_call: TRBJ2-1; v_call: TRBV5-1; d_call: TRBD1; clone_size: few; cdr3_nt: TGCGCCAGCCAAACAGGGGGGAGAAACAATGAGCAGTTCTTC; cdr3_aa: CASQTGGRNNEQFF
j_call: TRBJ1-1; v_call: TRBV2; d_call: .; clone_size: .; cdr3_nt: TGTGCCAGCAGGGGATTAGTAGCTTTCTTT; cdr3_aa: CASRGLVAFF
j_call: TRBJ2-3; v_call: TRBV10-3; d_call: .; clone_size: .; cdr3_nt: TGTGCCATCAGTCCCCAGACCACAGATACGCAGTATTTT; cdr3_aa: CAISPQTTDTQYF
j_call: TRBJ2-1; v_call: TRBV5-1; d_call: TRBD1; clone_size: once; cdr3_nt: TGCGCCAGCAGCGGATCAGGGGGATTGGTGGCTGAGCAGTTCTTC; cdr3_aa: CASSGSGGLVAEQFF
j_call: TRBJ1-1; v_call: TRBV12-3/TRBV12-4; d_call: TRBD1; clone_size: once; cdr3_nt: TGTGCCAGCAGTTTCAACCCCGGGGACAGTCTTAGCACTGAAGCTTTCTTT; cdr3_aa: CASSFNPGDSLSTEAFF
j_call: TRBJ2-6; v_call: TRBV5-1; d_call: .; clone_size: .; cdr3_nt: TGCGCCAGCCAGGTCCTGTCATCTATGACTGGGGCCAACGTCCTGACTTTC; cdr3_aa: CASQVLSSMTGANVLTF
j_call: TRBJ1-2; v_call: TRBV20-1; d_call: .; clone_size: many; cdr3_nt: TGCAGTGCTCATTCAAGGGGGATGGCTGGCTACACCTTC; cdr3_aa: CSAHSRGMAGYTF